The T cell receptor beta chain under discussion was sequenced for a study of monozygotic twins with inflammatory bowel disease. In preparing each TCR library, about 3.5 ug of total RNA was used. Amplification of TCRalpha and TCRbeta cDNA involved two nested PCRs that ran for about 17 and 10 cycles. TCRdb reprocessed the 5' RACE reads, with one entry per CDR3 protein and no DNA. The record lists 210,000 or so distinct CDR3 sequences, of which the ten most abundant hold roughly 8%. Study results and caveats: Twins with IBD had fewer clonotypes in common with others than healthy twins, particularly during disease activity. Repertoire similarity matched across concordant and discordant twins, perhaps owing to limited power.

Germline loops: CDR1 SQVTM, CDR2 ANQGSEA. The CDR3 is 13 residues long. In regard to this clonotype: The antigen is undetermined.

The material sequenced was blood. The receptor was derived from a human donor with ulcerative colitis or Crohn's disease, or a healthy co-twin of an affected twin (not recorded which). This sequence joins TRBV29-1 and TRBJ2-3; TCRdb outputs TRBD1, but without DNA this stays unchecked. CDR3 region: CSVRTASTDTQYF.